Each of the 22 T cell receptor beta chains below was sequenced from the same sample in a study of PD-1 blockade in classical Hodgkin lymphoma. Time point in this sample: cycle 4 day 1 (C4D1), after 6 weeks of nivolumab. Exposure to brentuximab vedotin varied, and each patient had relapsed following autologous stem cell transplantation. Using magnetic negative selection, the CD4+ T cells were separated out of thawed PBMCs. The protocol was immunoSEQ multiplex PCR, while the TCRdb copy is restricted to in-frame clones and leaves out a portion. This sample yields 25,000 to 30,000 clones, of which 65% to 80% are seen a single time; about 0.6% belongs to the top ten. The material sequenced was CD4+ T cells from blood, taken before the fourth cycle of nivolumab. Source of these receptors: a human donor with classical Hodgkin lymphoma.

The CDR3 DNA is TGTGCCAGCAGCTTAACAGGGCCAGAGACCCAGTACTTC. Translated: CASSLTGPETQYF. The genes are TRBV5-4 and TRBJ2-5; tentative D call: TRBD1 (6 bases). The V end lost 2 bases, the J end lost 4 bases, and 9 bases lay between the germline ends. Germline values: CDR1 SGHNT, CDR2 YYREEE (reference sequence). The CDR3 spans 13 residues.

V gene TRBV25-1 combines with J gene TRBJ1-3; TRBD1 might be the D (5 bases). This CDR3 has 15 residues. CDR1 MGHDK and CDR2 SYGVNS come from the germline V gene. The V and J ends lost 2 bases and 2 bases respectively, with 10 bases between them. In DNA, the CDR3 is TGTGCCAGCAGTGAAGCCGGGACCGCTGGAAACACCATATATTTT. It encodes CASSEAGTAGNTIYF.

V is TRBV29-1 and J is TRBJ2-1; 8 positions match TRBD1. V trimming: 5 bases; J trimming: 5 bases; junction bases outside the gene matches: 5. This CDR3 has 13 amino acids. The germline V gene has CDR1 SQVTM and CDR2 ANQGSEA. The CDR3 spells CSVRRGRDNEQFF. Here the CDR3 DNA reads TGCAGCGTTCGCAGGGGGCGCGACAATGAGCAGTTCTTC.

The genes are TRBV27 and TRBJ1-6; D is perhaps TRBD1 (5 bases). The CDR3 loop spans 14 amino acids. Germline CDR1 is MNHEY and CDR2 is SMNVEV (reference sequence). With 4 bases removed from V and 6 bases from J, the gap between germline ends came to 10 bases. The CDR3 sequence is CASSSRGFNSPLHF. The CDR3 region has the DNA TGTGCCAGCAGTTCGAGGGGCTTTAATTCACCCCTCCACTTT.

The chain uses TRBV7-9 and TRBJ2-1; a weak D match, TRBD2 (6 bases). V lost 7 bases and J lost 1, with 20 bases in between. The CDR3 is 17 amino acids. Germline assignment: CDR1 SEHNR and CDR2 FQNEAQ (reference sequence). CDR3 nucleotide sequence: TGTGCCAGCATCAAAACATCCAGACTAGGTTCCTACAATGAGCAGTTCTTC. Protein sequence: CASIKTSRLGSYNEQFF.

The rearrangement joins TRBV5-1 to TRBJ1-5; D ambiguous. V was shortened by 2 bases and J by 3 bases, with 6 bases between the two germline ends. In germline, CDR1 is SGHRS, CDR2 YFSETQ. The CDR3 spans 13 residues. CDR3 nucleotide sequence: TGCGCCAGCAGCTTTTCGGTCAATCAGCCCCAGCATTTT. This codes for CASSFSVNQPQHF.

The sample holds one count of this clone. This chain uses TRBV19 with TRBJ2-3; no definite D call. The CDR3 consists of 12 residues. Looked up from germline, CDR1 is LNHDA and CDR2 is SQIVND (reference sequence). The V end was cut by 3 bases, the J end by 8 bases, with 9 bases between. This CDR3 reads CASSISPGTQYF. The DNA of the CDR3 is TGTGCCAGTAGTATTTCCCCCGGTACGCAGTATTTT.

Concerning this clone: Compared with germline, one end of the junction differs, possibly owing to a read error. The CDR3 DNA sequence: TGTGCCAGCTCACCAGCGGTAGGGACCAATGAGCCCCAGCATTTT. Translation: CASSPAVGTNEPQHF. This chain links TRBV18 with TRBJ1-5, with D possibly matching TRBD1 (5 bases). The germline CDR1 and CDR2 sequences are KGHSH and LQKENI. The CDR3 runs to 15 residues.

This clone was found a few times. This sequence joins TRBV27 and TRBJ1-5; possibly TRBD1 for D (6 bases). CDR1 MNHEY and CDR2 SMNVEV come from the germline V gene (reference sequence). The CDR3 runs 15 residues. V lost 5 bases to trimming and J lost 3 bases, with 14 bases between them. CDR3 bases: TGTGCCAGCAGTGGTGACAGGAGCCTCAATCAGCCCCAGCATTTT. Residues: CASSGDRSLNQPQHF.

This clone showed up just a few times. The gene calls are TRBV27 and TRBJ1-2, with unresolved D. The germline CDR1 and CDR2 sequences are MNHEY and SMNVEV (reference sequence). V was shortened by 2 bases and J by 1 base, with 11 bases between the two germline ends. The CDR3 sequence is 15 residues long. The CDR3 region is CASSLPPDNNYGYTF. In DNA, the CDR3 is TGTGCCAGCAGTTTACCCCCCGACAATAACTATGGCTACACCTTC.

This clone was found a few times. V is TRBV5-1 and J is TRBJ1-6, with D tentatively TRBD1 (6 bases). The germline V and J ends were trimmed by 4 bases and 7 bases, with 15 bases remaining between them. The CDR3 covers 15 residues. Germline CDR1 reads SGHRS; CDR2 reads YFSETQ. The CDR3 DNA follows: TGCGCCAGCAGCGGTGGAACAGGGCCGAATTCACCCCTCCACTTT. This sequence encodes CASSGGTGPNSPLHF.

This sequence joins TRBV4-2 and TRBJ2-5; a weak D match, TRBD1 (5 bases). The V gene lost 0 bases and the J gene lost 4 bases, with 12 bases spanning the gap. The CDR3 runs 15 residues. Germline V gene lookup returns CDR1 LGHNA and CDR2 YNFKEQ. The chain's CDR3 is CASSQDRGRLETQYF. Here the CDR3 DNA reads TGTGCCAGCAGCCAAGATAGGGGCAGGTTAGAGACCCAGTACTTC.

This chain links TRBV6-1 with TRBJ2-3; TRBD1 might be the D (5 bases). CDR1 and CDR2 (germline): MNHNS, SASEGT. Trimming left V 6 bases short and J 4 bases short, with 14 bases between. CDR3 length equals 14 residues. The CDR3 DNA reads TGTGCCAGCAGAGAGGCCAGGGTGGCAGATACGCAGTATTTT. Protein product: CASREARVADTQYF.

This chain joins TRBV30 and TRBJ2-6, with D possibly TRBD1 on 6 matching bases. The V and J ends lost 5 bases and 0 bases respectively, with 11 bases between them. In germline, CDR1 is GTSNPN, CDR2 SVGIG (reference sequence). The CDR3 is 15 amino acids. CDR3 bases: TGTGCCTGGGGCCGGGACAACTCTGGGGCCAACGTCCTGACTTTC. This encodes CAWGRDNSGANVLTF.

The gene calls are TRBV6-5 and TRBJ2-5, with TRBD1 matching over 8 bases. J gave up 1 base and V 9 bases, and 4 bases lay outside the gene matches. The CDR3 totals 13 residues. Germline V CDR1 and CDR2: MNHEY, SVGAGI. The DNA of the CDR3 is TGTGCCAGTGGACAGGGAACCCAAGAGACCCAGTACTTC. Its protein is CASGQGTQETQYF.

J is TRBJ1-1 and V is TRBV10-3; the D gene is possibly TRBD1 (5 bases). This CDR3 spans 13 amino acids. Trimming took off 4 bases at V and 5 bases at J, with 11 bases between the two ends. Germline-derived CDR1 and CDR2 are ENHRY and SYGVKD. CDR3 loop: CAISVPGDTEAFF. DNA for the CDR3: TGTGCCATCAGTGTCCCGGGGGATACTGAAGCTTTCTTT.

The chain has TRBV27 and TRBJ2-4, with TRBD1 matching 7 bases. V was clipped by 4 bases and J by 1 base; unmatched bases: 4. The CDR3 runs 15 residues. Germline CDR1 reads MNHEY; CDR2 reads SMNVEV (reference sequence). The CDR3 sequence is CASSSLTGAKNIQYF. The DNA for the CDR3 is TGTGCCAGCAGTTCCCTGACAGGGGCCAAAAACATTCAGTACTTC.

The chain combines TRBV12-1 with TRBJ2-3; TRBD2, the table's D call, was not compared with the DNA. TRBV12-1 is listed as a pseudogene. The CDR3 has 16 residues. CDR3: CASSYSSGSSEDTQYF. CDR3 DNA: TGTGCCAGCAGCTACTCGAGCGGGAGTAGTGAGGATACGCAGTATTTT.

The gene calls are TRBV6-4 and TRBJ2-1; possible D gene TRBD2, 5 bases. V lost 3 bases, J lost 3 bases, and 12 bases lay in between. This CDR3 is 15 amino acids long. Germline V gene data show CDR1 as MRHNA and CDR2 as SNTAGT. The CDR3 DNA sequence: TGTGCCAGCAGTGAAACCCCCACTAGCTACAATGAGCAGTTCTTC. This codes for CASSETPTSYNEQFF.

The CDR3, as DNA: TGTGCCAGCAGTTACTTGGGAACGGAGACCCAGTACTTC. Translation gives CASSYLGTETQYF. V and J are TRBV6-5 and TRBJ2-5, with D unclear. This CDR3 comprises 13 residues. Trimming stripped 1 base from V and 5 bases from J, with 8 bases between. CDR1 and CDR2 (germline): MNHEY, SVGAGI.

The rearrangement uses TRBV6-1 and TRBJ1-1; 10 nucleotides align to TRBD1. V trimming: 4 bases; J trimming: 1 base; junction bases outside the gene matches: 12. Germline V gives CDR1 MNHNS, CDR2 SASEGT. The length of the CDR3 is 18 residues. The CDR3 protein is CASSGRRDRGVWNTEAFF. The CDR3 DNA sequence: TGTGCCAGCAGTGGTCGCCGGGACAGGGGAGTTTGGAACACTGAAGCTTTCTTT.

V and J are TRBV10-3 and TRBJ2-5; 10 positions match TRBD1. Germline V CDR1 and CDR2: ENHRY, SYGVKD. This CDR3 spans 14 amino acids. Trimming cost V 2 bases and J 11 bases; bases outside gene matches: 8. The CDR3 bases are TGTGCCATCAGTGAGGACAGGGGGCGGAGTGAGCAGTACTTC. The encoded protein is CAISEDRGRSEQYF.